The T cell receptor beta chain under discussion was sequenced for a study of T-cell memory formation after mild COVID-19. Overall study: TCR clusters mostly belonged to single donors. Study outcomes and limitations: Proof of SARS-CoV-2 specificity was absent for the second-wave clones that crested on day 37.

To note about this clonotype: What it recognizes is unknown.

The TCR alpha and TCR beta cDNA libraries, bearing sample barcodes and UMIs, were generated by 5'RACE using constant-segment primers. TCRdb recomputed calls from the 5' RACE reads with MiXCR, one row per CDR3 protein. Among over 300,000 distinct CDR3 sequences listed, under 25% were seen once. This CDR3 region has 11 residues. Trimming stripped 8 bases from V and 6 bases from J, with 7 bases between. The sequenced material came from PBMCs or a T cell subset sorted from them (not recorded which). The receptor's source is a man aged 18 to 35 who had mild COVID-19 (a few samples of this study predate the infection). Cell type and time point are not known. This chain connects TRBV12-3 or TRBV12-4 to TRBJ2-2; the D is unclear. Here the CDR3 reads CASALAGELFF. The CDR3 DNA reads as TGTGCCAGCGCCCTTGCCGGGGAGCTGTTTTTT.